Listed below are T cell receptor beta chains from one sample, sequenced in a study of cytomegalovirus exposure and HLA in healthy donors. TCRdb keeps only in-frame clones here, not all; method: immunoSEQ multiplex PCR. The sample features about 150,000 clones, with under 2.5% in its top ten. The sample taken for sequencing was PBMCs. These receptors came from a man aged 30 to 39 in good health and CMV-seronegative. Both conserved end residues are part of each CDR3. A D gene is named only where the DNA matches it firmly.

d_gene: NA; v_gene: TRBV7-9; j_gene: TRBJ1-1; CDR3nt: TGTGCCAGCAGCTTTGGGACTTCGGGAGTAGCTTTCTTT; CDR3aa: CASSFGTSGVAFF
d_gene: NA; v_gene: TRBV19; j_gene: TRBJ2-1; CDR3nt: TGTGCCAGTAGTCCGGGACACCTAAATGAGCAGTTCTTC; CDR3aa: CASSPGHLNEQFF
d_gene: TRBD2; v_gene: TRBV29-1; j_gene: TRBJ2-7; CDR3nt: TGCAGCAGCTCTAGCGGGAGCGCGGGCGAGCAGTACTTC; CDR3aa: CSSSSGSAGEQYF
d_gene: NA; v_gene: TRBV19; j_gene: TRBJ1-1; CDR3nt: TGTGCCAGTACAATCCTCGGGGGGGGGAACACTGAAGCTTTCTTT; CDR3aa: CASTILGGGNTEAFF
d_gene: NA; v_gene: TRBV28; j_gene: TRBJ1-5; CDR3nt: TGTGCCAGCTCGTCCCCAGGGGTTAGCAATCAGCCCCAGCATTTT; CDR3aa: CASSSPGVSNQPQHF
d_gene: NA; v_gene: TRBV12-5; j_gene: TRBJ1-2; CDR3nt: TGTGCTAGTGGTGGAGGGACGGATGGCTACACCTTC; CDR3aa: CASGGGTDGYTF
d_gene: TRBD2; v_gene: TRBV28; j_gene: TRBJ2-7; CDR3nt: TGTGCCAGCACTGGATGGGGGGGCTACGAGCAGTACTTC; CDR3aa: CASTGWGGYEQYF
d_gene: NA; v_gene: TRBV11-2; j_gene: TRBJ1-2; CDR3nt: TGTGCCAGCAGTCCCGACCCGGAGTATGGCTACACCTTC; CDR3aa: CASSPDPEYGYTF
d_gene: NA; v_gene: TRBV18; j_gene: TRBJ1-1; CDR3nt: TGTGCCAGCTCACCACCAGGGGAGGTGACTGAAGCTTTCTTT; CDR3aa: CASSPPGEVTEAFF
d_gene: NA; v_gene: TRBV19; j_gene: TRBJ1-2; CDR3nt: TGTGCCAGTGGGAGACTCTTAAACTATGGCTACACCTTC; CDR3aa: CASGRLLNYGYTF
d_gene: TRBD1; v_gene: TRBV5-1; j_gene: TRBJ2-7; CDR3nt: TGCGCCAGCAGCCCCCCGGGACAGGGGTGGTTCGAGCAGTACTTC; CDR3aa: CASSPPGQGWFEQYF
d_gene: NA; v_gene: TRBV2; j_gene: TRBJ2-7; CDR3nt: TGTGCCAGCAGTGGGAGGGCAATCGAGCAGTACTTC; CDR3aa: CASSGRAIEQYF
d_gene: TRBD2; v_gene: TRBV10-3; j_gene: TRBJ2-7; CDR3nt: TGTGCCACAACCGGGACTAGCGGGAACGAGCAGTACTTC; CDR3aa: CATTGTSGNEQYF
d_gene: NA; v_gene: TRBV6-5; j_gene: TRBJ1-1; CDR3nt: TGTGCCAGCCGAACTCGGAACACTGAAGCTTTCTTT; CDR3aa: CASRTRNTEAFF
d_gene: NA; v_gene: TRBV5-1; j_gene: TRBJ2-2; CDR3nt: TGCGCCAGCAGCTGGGGGGGGACACCGAACACCGGGGAGCTGTTTTTT; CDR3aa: CASSWGGTPNTGELFF
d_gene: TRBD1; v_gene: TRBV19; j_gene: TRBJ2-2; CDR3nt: TGTGCCAGTAGATACAGGGGATCCGCCGGGGAGCTGTTTTTT; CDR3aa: CASRYRGSAGELFF
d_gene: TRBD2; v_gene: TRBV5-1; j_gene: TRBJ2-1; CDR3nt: TGCGCCAGTCAGACTAGCGGGTTATACAATGAGCAGTTCTTC; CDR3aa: CASQTSGLYNEQFF
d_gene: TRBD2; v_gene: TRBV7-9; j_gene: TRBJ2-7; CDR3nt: TGTGCCAGCAGCACGGCGGGGGGTGACGAGCAGTACTTC; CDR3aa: CASSTAGGDEQYF
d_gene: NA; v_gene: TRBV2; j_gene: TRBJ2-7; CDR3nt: TGTGCCAGCATTGGGGCAGAGAGCTCCTACGAGCAGTACTTC; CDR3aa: CASIGAESSYEQYF
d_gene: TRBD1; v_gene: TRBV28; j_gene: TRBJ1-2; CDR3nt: TGTGCCAGCAGCCCAGGACAGGGAACTGGTGGCTACACCTTC; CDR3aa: CASSPGQGTGGYTF
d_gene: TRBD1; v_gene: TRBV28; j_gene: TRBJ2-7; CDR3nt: TGTGCCAGCAGTTTAGTGGGACAGGGAGCGAACGAGCAGTACTTC; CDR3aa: CASSLVGQGANEQYF
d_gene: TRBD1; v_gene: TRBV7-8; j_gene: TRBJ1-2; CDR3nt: TGTGCCAGCAGCCCTTTACTGGGGACAGCTAACTATGGCTACACCTTC; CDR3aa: CASSPLLGTANYGYTF
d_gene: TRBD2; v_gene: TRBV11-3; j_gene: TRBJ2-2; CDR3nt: TGTGCCAGCAGCTTAGCGGCCGGGACTATAACGAACACCGGGGAGCTGTTTTTT; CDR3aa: CASSLAAGTITNTGELFF
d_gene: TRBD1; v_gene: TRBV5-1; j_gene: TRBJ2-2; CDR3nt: TGCGCCAGCATGCGATTCGGACAGGGGTACACCGGGGAGCTGTTTTTT; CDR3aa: CASMRFGQGYTGELFF
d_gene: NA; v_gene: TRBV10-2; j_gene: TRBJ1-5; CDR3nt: TGCGCCAGCAGTGAGTCGCCAGGGTCCCAGCATTTT; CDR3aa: CASSESPGSQHF
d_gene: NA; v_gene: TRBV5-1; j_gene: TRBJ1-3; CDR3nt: TGCGCCAGCAGCTTGGGAGGCAGGGCTGGAAACACCATATATTTT; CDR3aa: CASSLGGRAGNTIYF
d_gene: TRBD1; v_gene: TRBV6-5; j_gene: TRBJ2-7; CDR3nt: TGTGCCAGCAGTTATACTTTGGGGACAGCTACCTACGAGCAGTACTTC; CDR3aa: CASSYTLGTATYEQYF
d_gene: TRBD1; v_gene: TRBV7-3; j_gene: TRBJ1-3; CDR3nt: TGTGCCAGCAGCCTCGACAGGGGTATCTCTGGAAACACCATATATTTT; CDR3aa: CASSLDRGISGNTIYF
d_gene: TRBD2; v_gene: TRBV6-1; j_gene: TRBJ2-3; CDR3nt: TGTGCCAGCCAGTTTCTAGCGGGAGTGACAGATACGCAGTATTTT; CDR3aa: CASQFLAGVTDTQYF
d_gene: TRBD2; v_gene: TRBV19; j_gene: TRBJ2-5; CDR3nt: TGTGCCAGTAGTATAGGGCTAGCGGGCGAAGAGACCCAGTACTTC; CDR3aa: CASSIGLAGEETQYF
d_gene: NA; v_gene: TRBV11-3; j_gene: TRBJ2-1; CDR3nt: TGTGCCAGCAACATAGGGGCTAGTAAGAACAATGAGCAGTTCTTC; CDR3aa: CASNIGASKNNEQFF
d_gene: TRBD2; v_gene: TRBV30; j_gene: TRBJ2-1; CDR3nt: TGTGCCTGGAGCCGGACTAGCGGTTACAATGAGCAGTTCTTC; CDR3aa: CAWSRTSGYNEQFF
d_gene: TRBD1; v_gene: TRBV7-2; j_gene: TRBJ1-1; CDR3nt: TGTGCCAGCAGTCCCGACAGGGACACTGAAGCTTTCTTT; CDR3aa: CASSPDRDTEAFF
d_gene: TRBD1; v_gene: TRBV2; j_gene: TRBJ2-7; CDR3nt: TGTGCCAGCAGTTCTGAGGGGGCTTACGAGCAGTACTTC; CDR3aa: CASSSEGAYEQYF
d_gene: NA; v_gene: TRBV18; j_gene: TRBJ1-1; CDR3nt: TGTGCCAGCTCACCGACGGGACAAAGTGAAGCTTTCTTT; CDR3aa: CASSPTGQSEAFF
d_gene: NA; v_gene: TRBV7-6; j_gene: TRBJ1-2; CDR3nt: TGTGCCAGCAGCTGGGCGGGCCAAGGGCCTAACTATGGCTACACCTTC; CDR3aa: CASSWAGQGPNYGYTF
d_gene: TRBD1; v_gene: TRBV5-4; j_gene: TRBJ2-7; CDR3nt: TGTGCCAGCAGCATGGCCTCCGGGACAGGCTACGAGCAGTACTTC; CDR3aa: CASSMASGTGYEQYF
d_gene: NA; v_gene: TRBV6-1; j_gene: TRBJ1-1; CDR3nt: TGTGCCATCAGAAGCGGGGGCGATGACGCCCACGAAGCTTTCTTT; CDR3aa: CAIRSGGDDAHEAFF
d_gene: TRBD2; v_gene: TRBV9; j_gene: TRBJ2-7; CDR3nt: TGTGCCAGCAGCCTGCGACTAGCCCCGAGCCACGAGCAGTACTTC; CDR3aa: CASSLRLAPSHEQYF
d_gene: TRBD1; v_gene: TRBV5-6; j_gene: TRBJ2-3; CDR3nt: TGTGCCAGCAGCTCGTCTGCCACCGGGACAGGGGTTCCCTATACGCAGTATTTT; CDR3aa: CASSSSATGTGVPYTQYF
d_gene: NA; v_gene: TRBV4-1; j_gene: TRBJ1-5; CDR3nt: TGCGCCAGCAGCCAAGGTAGCGCGGCGGCTCAGCCCCAGCATTTT; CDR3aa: CASSQGSAAAQPQHF